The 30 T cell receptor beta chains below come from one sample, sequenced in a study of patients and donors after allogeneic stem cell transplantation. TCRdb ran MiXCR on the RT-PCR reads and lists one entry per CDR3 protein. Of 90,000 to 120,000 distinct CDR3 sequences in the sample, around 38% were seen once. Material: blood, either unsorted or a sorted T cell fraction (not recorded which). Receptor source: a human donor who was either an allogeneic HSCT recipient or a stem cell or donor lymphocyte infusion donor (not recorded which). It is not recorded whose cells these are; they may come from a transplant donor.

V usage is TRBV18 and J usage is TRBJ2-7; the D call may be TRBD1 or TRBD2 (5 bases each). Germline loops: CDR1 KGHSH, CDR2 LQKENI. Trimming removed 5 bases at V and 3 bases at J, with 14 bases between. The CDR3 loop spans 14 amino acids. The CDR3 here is CASSRGGSVYEQYF. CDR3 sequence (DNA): TGTGCCAGCTCAAGGGGTGGGAGTGTCTACGAGCAGTACTTC.

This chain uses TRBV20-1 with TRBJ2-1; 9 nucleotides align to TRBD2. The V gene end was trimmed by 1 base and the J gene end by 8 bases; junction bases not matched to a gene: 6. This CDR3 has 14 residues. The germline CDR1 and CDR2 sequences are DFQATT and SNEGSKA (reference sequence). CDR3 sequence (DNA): TGCAGTGCTAGAGGTAGCGGGAGAATCCATGAGCAGTTCTTC. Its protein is CSARGSGRIHEQFF.

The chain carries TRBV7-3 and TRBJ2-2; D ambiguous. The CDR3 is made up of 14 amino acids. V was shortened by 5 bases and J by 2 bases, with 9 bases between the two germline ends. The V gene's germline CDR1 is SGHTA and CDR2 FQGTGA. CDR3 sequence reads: CASSPTPNTGELFF. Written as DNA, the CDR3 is TGTGCCAGCAGCCCCACCCCCAACACCGGGGAGCTGTTTTTT.

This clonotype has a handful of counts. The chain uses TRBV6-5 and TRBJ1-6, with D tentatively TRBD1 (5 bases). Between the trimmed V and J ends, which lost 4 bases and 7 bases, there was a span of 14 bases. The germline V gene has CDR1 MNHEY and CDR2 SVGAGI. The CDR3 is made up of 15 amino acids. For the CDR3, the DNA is TGTGCCAGCAGTTTGGCGGACACCCCGAATTCACCCCTCCACTTT. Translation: CASSLADTPNSPLHF.

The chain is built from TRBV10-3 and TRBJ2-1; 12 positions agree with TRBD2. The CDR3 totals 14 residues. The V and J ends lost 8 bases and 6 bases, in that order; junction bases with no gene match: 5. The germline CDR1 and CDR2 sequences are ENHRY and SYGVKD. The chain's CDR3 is CAISGTSGSNEQFF. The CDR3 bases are TGTGCCATCTCCGGGACTAGCGGGTCCAATGAGCAGTTCTTC.

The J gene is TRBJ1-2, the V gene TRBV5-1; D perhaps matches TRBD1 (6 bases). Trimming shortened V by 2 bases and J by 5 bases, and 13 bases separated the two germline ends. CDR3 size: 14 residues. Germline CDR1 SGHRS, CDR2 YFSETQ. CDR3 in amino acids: CASSFLQGQYGYTF. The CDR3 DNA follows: TGCGCCAGCAGCTTCCTACAGGGCCAGTATGGCTACACCTTC. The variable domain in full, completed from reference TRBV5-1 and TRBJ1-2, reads KAGVTQTPRYLIKTRGQQVTLSCSPISGHRSVSWYQQTPGQGLQFLFEYFSETQRNKGNFPGRFSGRQFSNSRSEMNVSTLELGDSALYLCASSFLQGQYGYTFGSGTRLTVV.

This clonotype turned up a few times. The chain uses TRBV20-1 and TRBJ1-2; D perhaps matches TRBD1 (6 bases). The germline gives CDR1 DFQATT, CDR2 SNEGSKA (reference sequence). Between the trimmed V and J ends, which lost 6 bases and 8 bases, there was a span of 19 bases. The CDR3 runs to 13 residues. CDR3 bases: TGCAGTGCCCTCCGGGACACCACCGGAGGCTACACCTTC. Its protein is CSALRDTTGGYTF.

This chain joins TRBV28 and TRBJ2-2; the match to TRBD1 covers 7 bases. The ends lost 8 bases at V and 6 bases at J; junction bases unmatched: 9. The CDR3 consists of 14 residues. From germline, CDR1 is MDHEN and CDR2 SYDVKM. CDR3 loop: CASQGTAVSGELFF. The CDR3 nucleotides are TGTGCCAGCCAAGGGACAGCCGTCTCCGGGGAGCTGTTTTTT.

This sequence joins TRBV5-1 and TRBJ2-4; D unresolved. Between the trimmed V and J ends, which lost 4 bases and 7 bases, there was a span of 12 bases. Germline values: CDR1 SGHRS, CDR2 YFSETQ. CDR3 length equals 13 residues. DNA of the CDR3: TGCGCCAGCAGCCCCGAGCCCGGGAACATTCAGTACTTC. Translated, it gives CASSPEPGNIQYF.

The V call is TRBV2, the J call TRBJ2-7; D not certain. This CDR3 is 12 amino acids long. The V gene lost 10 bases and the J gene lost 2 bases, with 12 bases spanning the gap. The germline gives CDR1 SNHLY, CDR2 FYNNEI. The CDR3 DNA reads TGTGCCATCAGCTCCCTCCCCTACGAGCAGTACTTC. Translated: CAISSLPYEQYF.

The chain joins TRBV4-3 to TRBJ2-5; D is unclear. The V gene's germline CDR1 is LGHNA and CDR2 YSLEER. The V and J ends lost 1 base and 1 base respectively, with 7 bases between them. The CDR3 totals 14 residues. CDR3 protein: CASSQGYSQETQYF. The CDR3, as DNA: TGCGCCAGCAGCCAAGGGTACAGCCAAGAGACCCAGTACTTC.

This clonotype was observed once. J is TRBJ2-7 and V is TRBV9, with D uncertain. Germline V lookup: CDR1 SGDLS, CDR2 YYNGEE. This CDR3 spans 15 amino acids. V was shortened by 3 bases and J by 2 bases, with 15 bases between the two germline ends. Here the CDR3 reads CASSGSGAEPYEQYF. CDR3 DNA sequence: TGTGCCAGCAGCGGATCCGGCGCGGAACCCTACGAGCAGTACTTC. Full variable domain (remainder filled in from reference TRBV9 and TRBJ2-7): DSGVTQTPKHLITATGQRVTLRCSPRSGDLSVYWYQQSLDQGLQFLIQYYNGEERAKGNILERFSAQQFPDLHSELNLSSLELGDSALYFCASSGSGAEPYEQYFGPGTRLTVT.

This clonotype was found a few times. The CDR3 DNA is TGCAGTGCTAGTCCGTGGCAAATGAACACTGAAGCTTTCTTT. Protein product: CSASPWQMNTEAFF. The chain combines TRBV20-1 with TRBJ1-1, with D hard to call. Trimming took off 3 bases at V and 0 bases at J, with 11 bases between the two ends. CDR1 DFQATT and CDR2 SNEGSKA come from the germline V gene (reference sequence). This CDR3 is 14 amino acids long.

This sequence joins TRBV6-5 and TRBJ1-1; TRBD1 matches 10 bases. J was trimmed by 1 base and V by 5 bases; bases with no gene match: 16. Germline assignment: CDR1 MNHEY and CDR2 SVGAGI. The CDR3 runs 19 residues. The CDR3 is CASSRDRGLGAAPNTEAFF. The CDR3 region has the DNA TGTGCCAGCAGTCGCGACAGGGGGCTAGGGGCAGCTCCGAACACTGAAGCTTTCTTT.

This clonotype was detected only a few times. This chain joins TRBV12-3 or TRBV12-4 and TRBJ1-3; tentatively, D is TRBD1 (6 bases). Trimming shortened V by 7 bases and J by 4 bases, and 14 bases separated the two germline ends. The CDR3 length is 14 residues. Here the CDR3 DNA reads TGTGCCAGCACCTCAACAGGGAACGGAAACACCATATATTTT. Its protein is CASTSTGNGNTIYF.

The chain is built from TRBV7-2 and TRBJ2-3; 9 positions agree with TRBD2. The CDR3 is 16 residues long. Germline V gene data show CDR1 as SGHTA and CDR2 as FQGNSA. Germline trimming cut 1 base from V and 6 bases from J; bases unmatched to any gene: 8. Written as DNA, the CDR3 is TGTGCCAGCAGCTTAGTGTCTAGCGGGACTCGGGATACGCAGTATTTT. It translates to CASSLVSSGTRDTQYF. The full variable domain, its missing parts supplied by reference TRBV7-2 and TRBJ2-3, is GAGVSQSPSNKVTEKGKDVELRCDPISGHTALYWYRQSLGQGLEFLIYFQGNSAPDKSGLPSDRFSAERTGGSVSTLTIQRTQQEDSAVYLCASSLVSSGTRDTQYFGPGTRLTVL.

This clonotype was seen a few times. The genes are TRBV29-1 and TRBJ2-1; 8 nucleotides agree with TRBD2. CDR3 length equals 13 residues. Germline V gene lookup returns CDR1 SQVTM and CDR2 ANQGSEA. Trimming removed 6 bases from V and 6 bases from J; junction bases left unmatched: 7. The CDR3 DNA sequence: TGCAGCGTCAGAGCGGGGGAGACCAATGAGCAGTTCTTC. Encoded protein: CSVRAGETNEQFF.

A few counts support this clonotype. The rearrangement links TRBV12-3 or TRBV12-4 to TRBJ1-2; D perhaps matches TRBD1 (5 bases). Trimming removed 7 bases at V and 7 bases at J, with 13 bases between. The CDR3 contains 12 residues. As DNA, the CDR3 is TGTGCCAGCACCAATACAGGTGTTGGCTACACCTTC. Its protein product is CASTNTGVGYTF.

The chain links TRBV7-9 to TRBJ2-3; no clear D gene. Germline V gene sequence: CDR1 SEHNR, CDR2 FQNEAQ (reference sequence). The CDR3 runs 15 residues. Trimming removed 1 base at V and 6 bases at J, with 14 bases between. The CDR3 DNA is TGTGCCAGCAGCTTAGGTTGGGTCTCAACCGATACGCAGTATTTT. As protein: CASSLGWVSTDTQYF.

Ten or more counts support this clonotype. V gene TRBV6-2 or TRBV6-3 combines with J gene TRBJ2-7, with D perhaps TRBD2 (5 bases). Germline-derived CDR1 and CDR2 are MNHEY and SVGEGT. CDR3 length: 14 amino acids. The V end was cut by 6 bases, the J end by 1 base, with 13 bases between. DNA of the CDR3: TGTGCCAGCAGCGATAGAGGGTCTTCCTACGAGCAGTACTTC. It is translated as CASSDRGSSYEQYF.

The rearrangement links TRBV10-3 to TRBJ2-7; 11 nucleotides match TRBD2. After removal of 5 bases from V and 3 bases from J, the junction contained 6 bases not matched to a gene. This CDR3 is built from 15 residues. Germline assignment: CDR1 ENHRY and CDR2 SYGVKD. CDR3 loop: CAISYSSGRNYEQYF. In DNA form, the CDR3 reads TGTGCCATCAGTTATTCTAGCGGGAGGAACTACGAGCAGTACTTC.

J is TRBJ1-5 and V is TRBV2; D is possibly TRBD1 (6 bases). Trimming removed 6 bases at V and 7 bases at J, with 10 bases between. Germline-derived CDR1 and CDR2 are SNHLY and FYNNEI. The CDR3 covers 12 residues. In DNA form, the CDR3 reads TGTGCCAGCAGGCGCACAGGGCAGCCCCAGCATTTT. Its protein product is CASRRTGQPQHF.

CDR3 sequence reads: CASSPTPGGGYNEQFF. CDR3 DNA sequence: TGTGCCAGCAGTCCTACTCCAGGAGGGGGATACAATGAGCAGTTCTTC. The rearrangement links TRBV7-2 to TRBJ2-1; the D call may be TRBD1 or TRBD2 (6 bases each). Trimming cost V 6 bases and J 4 bases, with 19 bases left between them. The CDR3 runs 16 residues. Germline V gene data show CDR1 as SGHTA and CDR2 as FQGNSA.

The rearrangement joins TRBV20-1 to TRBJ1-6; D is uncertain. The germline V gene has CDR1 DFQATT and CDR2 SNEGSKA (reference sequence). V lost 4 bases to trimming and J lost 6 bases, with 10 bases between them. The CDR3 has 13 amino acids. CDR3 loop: CSAKETVNSPLHF. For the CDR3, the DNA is TGCAGTGCTAAAGAGACCGTTAATTCACCCCTCCACTTT.

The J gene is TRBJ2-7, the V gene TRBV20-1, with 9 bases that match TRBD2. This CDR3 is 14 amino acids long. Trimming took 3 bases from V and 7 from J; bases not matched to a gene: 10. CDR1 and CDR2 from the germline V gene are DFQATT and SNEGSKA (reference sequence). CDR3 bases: TGCAGTGCTAGTGATTACAGCGGGAGGCCGGAGCAGTACTTC. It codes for CSASDYSGRPEQYF.

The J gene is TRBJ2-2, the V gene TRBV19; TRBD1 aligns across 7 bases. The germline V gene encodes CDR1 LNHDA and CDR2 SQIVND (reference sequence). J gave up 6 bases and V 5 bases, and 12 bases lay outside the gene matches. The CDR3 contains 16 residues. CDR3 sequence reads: CASSPTTGKPAGELFF. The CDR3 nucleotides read TGTGCCAGTAGTCCAACGACAGGGAAGCCGGCCGGGGAGCTGTTTTTT.

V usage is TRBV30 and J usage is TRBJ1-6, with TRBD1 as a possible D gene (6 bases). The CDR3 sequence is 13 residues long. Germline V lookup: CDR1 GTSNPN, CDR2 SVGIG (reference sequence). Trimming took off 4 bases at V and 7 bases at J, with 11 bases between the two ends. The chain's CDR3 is CAWKDRWNSPLHF. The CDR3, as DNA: TGTGCCTGGAAGGACAGATGGAATTCACCCCTCCACTTT.

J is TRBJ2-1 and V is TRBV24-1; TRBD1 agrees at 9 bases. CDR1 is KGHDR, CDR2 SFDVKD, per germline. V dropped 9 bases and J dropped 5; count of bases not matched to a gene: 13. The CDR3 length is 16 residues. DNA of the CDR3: TGTGCCACCGGCCCCACCGGGACAGGGAAAGACAATGAGCAGTTCTTC. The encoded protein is CATGPTGTGKDNEQFF.

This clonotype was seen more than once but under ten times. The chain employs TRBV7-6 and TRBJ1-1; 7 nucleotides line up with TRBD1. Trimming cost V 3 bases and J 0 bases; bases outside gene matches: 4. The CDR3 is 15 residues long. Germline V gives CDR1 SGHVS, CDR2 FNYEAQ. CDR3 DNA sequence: TGTGCCAGCAGCTTGGCACAGGGGATGAACACTGAAGCTTTCTTT. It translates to CASSLAQGMNTEAFF.

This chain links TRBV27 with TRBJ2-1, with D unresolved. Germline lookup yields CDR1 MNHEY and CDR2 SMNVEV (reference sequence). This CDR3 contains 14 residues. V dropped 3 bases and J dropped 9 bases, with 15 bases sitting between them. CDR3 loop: CASSFNPSPGEQFF. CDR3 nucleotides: TGTGCCAGCAGTTTCAATCCTAGTCCGGGTGAGCAGTTCTTC.